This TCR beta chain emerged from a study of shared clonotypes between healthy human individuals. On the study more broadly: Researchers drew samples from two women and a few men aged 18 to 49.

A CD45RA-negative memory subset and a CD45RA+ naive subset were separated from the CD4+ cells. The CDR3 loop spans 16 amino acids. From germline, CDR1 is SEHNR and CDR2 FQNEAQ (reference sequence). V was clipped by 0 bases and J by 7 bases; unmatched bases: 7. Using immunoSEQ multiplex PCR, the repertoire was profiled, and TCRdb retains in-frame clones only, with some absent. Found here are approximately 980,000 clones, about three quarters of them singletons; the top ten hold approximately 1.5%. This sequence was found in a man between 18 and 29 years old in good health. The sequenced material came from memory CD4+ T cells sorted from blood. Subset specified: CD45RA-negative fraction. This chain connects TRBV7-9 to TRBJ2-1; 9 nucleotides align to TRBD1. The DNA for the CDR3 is TGTGCCAGCAGCTTAGCGCTGGGGACAGGGAATAATGAGCAGTTCTTC. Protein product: CASSLALGTGNNEQFF.